Listed below are T cell receptor beta chains from one sample, sequenced in a study of cytomegalovirus exposure and HLA in healthy donors. Profiled with immunoSEQ multiplex PCR; TCRdb holds only in-frame clones, not every one. The sample has about 110,000 clones, less than 90% seen once. Sample: PBMCs. The receptors originated from a woman younger than 35 in good health and CMV-seropositive. Each CDR3 is given with its conserved first and last residue. A D gene is named only where the DNA matches it firmly. Some rows mark clone size as missing; the rest say once, few, many or name a class of expanded clone.

CDR3 length	V gene	J gene	clone size	D gene	CDR3 protein	CDR3 DNA
12	TRBV27	TRBJ2-1	once	-	CASSAARIEQFF	TGTGCCAGCAGTGCTGCGAGGATAGAGCAGTTCTTC
22	TRBV28	TRBJ1-6	-	TRBD1	CASSLSSVATGRPSTPGSPLHF	TGTGCCAGCAGTTTATCGTCCGTTGCGACAGGGAGGCCCTCCACTCCTGGGTCACCCCTCCACTTT
16	TRBV25-1	TRBJ2-1	-	-	CASSASAGASYNEQFF	TGTGCCAGCAGCGCTTCCGCGGGGGCCTCGTACAATGAGCAGTTCTTC
15	TRBV4-2	TRBJ2-4	-	TRBD1	CASSQDGGTGDIQYF	TGTGCCAGCAGCCAAGATGGGGGGACAGGGGACATTCAGTACTTC
13	TRBV5-1	TRBJ2-1	-	-	CASSLGTLNEQFF	TGCGCCAGCAGCCTGGGGACATTAAATGAGCAGTTCTTC
12	TRBV19	TRBJ1-2	-	-	CASRQGSSGYTF	TGTGCCAGTAGACAGGGTTCATCTGGCTACACCTTC
14	TRBV7-9	TRBJ1-1	-	TRBD1	CASSSGQGHTEAFF	TGTGCCAGCAGCTCGGGACAGGGTCACACTGAAGCTTTCTTT
11	TRBV10-2	TRBJ2-7	-	-	CASSVRVEQYF	TGCGCCAGCAGTGTCCGGGTCGAGCAGTACTTC
17	TRBV6-4	TRBJ2-3	many	TRBD2	CASSDSKSGGGTDTQYF	TGTGCCAGCAGTGACTCGAAGAGCGGGGGGGGCACAGATACGCAGTATTTT
15	TRBV7-9	TRBJ1-6	-	TRBD1	CASSLEDRDFPPLHF	TGTGCCAGCAGCTTAGAGGACAGGGATTTTCCACCCCTCCACTTT
12	TRBV27	TRBJ1-2	-	TRBD1	CATATGRYGYTF	TGTGCCACCGCGACAGGGCGCTATGGCTACACCTTC
15	TRBV7-9	TRBJ1-2	-	TRBD1	CASSPPGQGGDGYTF	TGTGCCAGCAGCCCACCGGGACAGGGGGGGGATGGCTACACCTTC
13	TRBV29-1	TRBJ2-7	-	TRBD2	CSVDPSGVGEQYF	TGCAGCGTTGACCCTAGCGGGGTGGGCGAGCAGTACTTC
17	TRBV6-1	TRBJ1-5	-	TRBD1	CASSEGRGGRSNQPQHF	TGTGCCAGCAGTGAGGGCAGAGGGGGCCGGAGCAATCAGCCCCAGCATTTT
13	TRBV27	TRBJ2-2	-	TRBD1	CASSFQGVGELFF	TGTGCCAGCAGTTTTCAGGGGGTCGGGGAGCTGTTTTTT
15	TRBV4-1	TRBJ2-3	-	TRBD2	CASSLSGSDTDTQYF	TGCGCCAGCAGCCTTAGCGGGAGCGACACAGATACGCAGTATTTT
9	TRBV6-1	TRBJ1-2	-	-	CASRGISYF	TGTGCCAGCCGGGGGATTTCGTACTTC
13	TRBV6-1	TRBJ1-5	-	-	CASSGSNNQPQHF	TGTGCCAGCAGTGGAAGCAACAATCAGCCCCAGCATTTT
15	TRBV6-5	TRBJ1-6	-	-	CASSTHQGFNSPLHF	TGTGCCAGCAGTACCCATCAGGGGTTTAATTCACCCCTCCACTTT
15	TRBV7-9	TRBJ2-5	-	TRBD1	CASSLGDRGRETQYF	TGTGCCAGCAGCTTAGGGGACAGGGGGCGCGAGACCCAGTACTTC
17	TRBV4-1	TRBJ1-2	-	-	CASSPPGRGPGDYGYTF	TGCGCCAGCAGCCCTCCTGGGCGGGGCCCCGGGGACTATGGCTACACCTTC
14	TRBV6-1	TRBJ2-7	-	TRBD1	CASSLGDRGLEQYF	TGTGCCAGCAGTCTGGGGGACAGGGGGCTCGAGCAGTACTTC
15	TRBV2	TRBJ1-3	-	TRBD1	CASRTGTGSGNTIYF	TGTGCCAGCAGGACCGGGACAGGCTCTGGAAACACCATATATTTT
15	TRBV5-4	TRBJ1-4	-	TRBD1	CASSLAGQGGEKLFF	TGTGCCAGCAGCTTAGCGGGACAGGGAGGGGAAAAACTGTTTTTT
14	TRBV5-4	TRBJ1-2	-	-	CASSLSGGGYGYTF	TGTGCCAGCAGCTTGAGCGGGGGAGGCTATGGCTACACCTTC
13	TRBV6-5	TRBJ1-2	-	-	CASSTTRDYGYTF	TGTGCCAGCAGTACAACGAGGGACTATGGCTACACCTTC
14	TRBV4-1	TRBJ2-7	-	TRBD1	CASSPGTGLYEQYF	TGCGCCAGCAGCCCCGGGACAGGGCTCTACGAGCAGTACTTC
11	TRBV2	TRBJ1-4	-	-	CASRSNEKLFF	TGTGCCAGCAGGAGCAATGAAAAACTGTTTTTT
16	TRBV7-2	TRBJ2-5	-	-	CASSFGVRRNKETQYF	TGTGCCAGCAGCTTTGGGGTCAGGAGGAACAAAGAGACCCAGTACTTC
16	TRBV19	TRBJ1-3	once	-	CASSIRGLNSGNTIYF	TGTGCCAGTAGTATACGGGGACTGAACTCTGGAAACACCATATATTTT
14	TRBV6-6	TRBJ2-5	-	TRBD1	CASSGTVTQETQYF	TGTGCCAGCAGTGGGACAGTGACACAAGAGACCCAGTACTTC
14	TRBV28	TRBJ1-2	-	-	CASSLQGFYYGYTF	TGTGCCAGCAGTTTACAGGGGTTTTACTATGGCTACACCTTC
17	TRBV5-6	TRBJ2-7	-	-	CASSGAGGGTHYYEQYF	TGTGCCAGCAGCGGAGCTGGGGGTGGGACACACTACTACGAGCAGTACTTC
16	TRBV4-1	TRBJ2-1	-	TRBD1	CASSPYGGQGIYEQFF	TGCGCCAGCAGCCCATATGGGGGACAGGGGATTTATGAGCAGTTCTTC
14	TRBV19	TRBJ1-6	-	-	CASSGAEDNSPLHF	TGTGCCAGTAGTGGGGCAGAAGATAATTCACCCCTCCACTTT
15	TRBV11-3	TRBJ1-1	-	TRBD1	CASSKQGGVNTEAFF	TGTGCCAGCAGCAAACAGGGGGGGGTCAACACTGAAGCTTTCTTT
14	TRBV27	TRBJ2-7	-	-	CASSFRTGSYEQYF	TGTGCCAGCAGTTTCAGAACAGGGTCCTACGAGCAGTACTTC
13	TRBV5-6	TRBJ1-2	-	TRBD1	CASSRGTGGGYTF	TGTGCCAGCAGCCGAGGGACAGGAGGAGGCTACACCTTC
14	TRBV7-2	TRBJ1-1	-	-	CASSLAGSGTEAFF	TGTGCCAGCAGCCTTGCAGGGTCTGGGACTGAAGCTTTCTTT
17	TRBV7-8	TRBJ2-1	-	TRBD2	CASSLIAGGLTYNEQFF	TGTGCCAGCAGCTTAATCGCGGGGGGACTTACCTACAATGAGCAGTTCTTC
13	TRBV6-6	TRBJ1-1	-	-	CASIPGSRTEAFF	TGTGCCAGCATTCCCGGCTCTCGGACAGAAGCTTTCTTT
20	TRBV27	TRBJ2-4	-	TRBD1	CASSLIPPGQGAGAKNIQYF	TGTGCCAGCAGTTTAATTCCTCCGGGACAGGGGGCGGGAGCCAAAAACATTCAGTACTTC
14	TRBV7-9	TRBJ2-6	-	-	CASSQISGANVLTF	TGTGCCAGCAGCCAGATCTCTGGGGCCAACGTCCTGACTTTC
15	TRBV12-5	TRBJ2-2	-	TRBD1	CASGLVTGATGELFF	TGTGCTAGTGGTTTGGTAACAGGGGCGACCGGGGAGCTGTTTTTT
16	TRBV2	TRBJ1-2	few	-	CASSADSGVANYGYTF	TGTGCCAGCAGTGCAGATTCAGGGGTCGCTAACTATGGCTACACCTTC
13	TRBV19	TRBJ2-7	-	-	CASSIDSGNEQYF	TGTGCCAGTAGTATAGATTCCGGGAACGAGCAGTACTTC
15	TRBV28	TRBJ2-1	-	-	CASSSPGSAGNEQFF	TGTGCCAGCAGTTCACCGGGATCAGCGGGCAATGAGCAGTTCTTC
16	TRBV12-5	TRBJ2-7	-	-	CASGLVHRDRVDEQYF	TGTGCTAGTGGTTTGGTACATCGGGATAGGGTAGACGAGCAGTACTTC
16	TRBV7-9	TRBJ2-2	-	-	CASSLTPLVNTGELFF	TGTGCCAGCAGCCTTACCCCCCTAGTCAACACCGGGGAGCTGTTTTTT
15	TRBV29-1	TRBJ2-1	-	TRBD2	CSVEALAGGPNEQFF	TGCAGCGTTGAAGCGCTAGCGGGGGGCCCGAATGAGCAGTTCTTC
16	TRBV28	TRBJ2-7	-	TRBD1	CASSLNRGRTRGEQYF	TGTGCCAGCAGTTTAAACAGGGGGCGGACTAGAGGCGAGCAGTACTTC
15	TRBV10-3	TRBJ1-5	-	-	CAISEGRGPHQPQHF	TGTGCCATCAGTGAGGGCAGGGGTCCCCATCAGCCCCAGCATTTT
17	TRBV2	TRBJ1-5	-	-	CASSERYTSGSNQPQHF	TGTGCCAGCAGTGAAAGGTACACTTCGGGGAGCAATCAGCCCCAGCATTTT
18	TRBV4-3	TRBJ2-3	-	-	CASSQDVPPNGATDTQYF	TGCGCCAGCAGCCAAGATGTTCCCCCGAACGGAGCCACAGATACGCAGTATTTT